What follows are 21 T cell receptor beta chains derived from one specimen sequenced in a study of tumor-infiltrating lymphocytes in primary liver carcinoma. Scientists recovered RNA and DNA together from roughly 21-30 mg of unsorted bulk tissue. A constant-region primer primed TCR beta cDNA synthesis from about 530 ng of total RNA. For TCR beta, libraries were produced by three nested multiplex PCR rounds using slightly modified ARM-PCR. TRBV1-TRBV30 forward primers and a C-beta reverse primer were used in the first two PCR rounds, which each ran for approximately 11 cycles. TCRdb re-called the multiplex PCR reads through MiXCR, storing one row per CDR3 protein. The data hold approximately 47,000 distinct CDR3 sequences, with around three quarters observed a single time. Sequenced sample: liver tumor tissue from sampling region 3. Subset defined: tumor region T3, left-lateral pole. The receptors here all came from a man in his forties or fifties with primary liver carcinoma and hepatitis B virus infection.

A note on this clonotype: This CDR3 is missing its conserved last phenylalanine or tryptophan, likely due to a read error. The chain recombines TRBV29-1 with TRBJ2-7, with D perhaps TRBD1 or TRBD2 (5 bases each). V dropped 7 bases and J dropped 6 bases, with 19 bases sitting between them. The CDR3 length is 13 residues. The V gene's germline CDR1 is SQVTM and CDR2 ANQGSEA. CDR3 protein: CSAGRGNNGEQYI. DNA of the CDR3: TGCAGCGCCGGTCGGGGCAATAATGGCGAGCAGTACATC.

This CDR3 is CANSSIAVSADTQYF. CDR3 DNA: TGTGCCAACAGTTCAATAGCGGTGAGCGCAGATACGCAGTATTTT. The rearrangement joins TRBV11-2 to TRBJ2-3, with D perhaps matching TRBD2 (6 bases). V dropped 10 bases and J dropped 4 bases, with 21 bases sitting between them. Germline values: CDR1 SGHAT, CDR2 FQNNGV. This CDR3 has 15 residues.

Points on this clonotype: A read error may account for a junction end that differs from germline. The V call is TRBV7-9, the J call TRBJ1-2; unclear D gene. The CDR3 extends over 12 amino acids. Germline-derived CDR1 and CDR2 are SEHNR and FQNEAQ (reference sequence). The CDR3 DNA sequence: TGTACCAGCAGCCGCGTGGGAGCAGGCTACAGCTTC. Residues: CTSSRVGAGYSF.

This clonotype was counted ten times or more. This chain joins TRBV5-1 and TRBJ2-2; D may be TRBD1 (6 bases). CDR1 is SGHRS, CDR2 YFSETQ, per germline. The ends were cut back, 2 bases at V and 6 bases at J, with 8 bases in the middle. The CDR3 has 13 amino acids. DNA for the CDR3: TGCGCCAGCAGCTTACAGGGAGCCGGGGAGCTGTTTTTT. It specifies CASSLQGAGELFF. Full variable domain (rest looked up from reference TRBV5-1 and TRBJ2-2): KAGVTQTPRYLIKTRGQQVTLSCSPISGHRSVSWYQQTPGQGLQFLFEYFSETQRNKGNFPGRFSGRQFSNSRSEMNVSTLELGDSALYLCASSLQGAGELFFGEGSRLTVL.

A word on this clonotype: One end of the junction is discordant with germline, which a read error may explain. The chain couples TRBV12-3 or TRBV12-4 to TRBJ1-5; D is undetermined. CDR3 length: 14 residues. CDR3: CASSEGPCNQSQHF. CDR3 nucleotide sequence: TGTGCCAGCAGCGAGGGCCCATGCAATCAGTCCCAGCATTTT.

The V and J genes are TRBV4-2 and TRBJ1-3; D is possibly TRBD1 (5 bases). Looked up from germline, CDR1 is LGHNA and CDR2 is YNFKEQ. The CDR3 length is 14 residues. The V and J ends lost 8 bases and 4 bases respectively, with 15 bases between them. CDR3 sequence: CASGRDEVGNTIYF. The CDR3 nucleotides read TGTGCCAGCGGCAGGGACGAGGTGGGAAACACCATATATTTT.

The rearrangement uses TRBV4-1 and TRBJ2-2; 7 bases map to TRBD2. CDR1 MGHRA and CDR2 YSYEKL come from the germline V gene. The CDR3 loop spans 17 amino acids. The CDR3 region has the DNA TGCGACAACAGCCAGGGACTGGCGGGAGATGCCACCGGGGAGCTGTTTTTT. Amino acid sequence: CDNSQGLAGDATGELFF.

This clonotype was found a few times. One end of the junction fails to match germline, which may point to a read error. This sequence joins TRBV5-4 and TRBJ2-3; D is perhaps TRBD2 (6 bases). Germline V lookup: CDR1 SGHNT, CDR2 YYREEE (reference sequence). This CDR3 has 15 residues. The CDR3 nucleotides are TGTGCCAACAGCCTAGGAGGGAGTGGCACAGATACGCAGTATTTT. Its translation is CANSLGGSGTDTQYF.

Comments on this clonotype: An end of the junction differs from the germline gene, which may be a read error. CDR3 in amino acids: CSARDAELWREQNTRELFF. The CDR3 DNA is TGCAGTGCTAGAGATGCCGAGCTATGGCGGGAACAAAACACCAGGGAGCTGTTTTTT. This sequence joins TRBV20-1 and TRBJ2-2; the D gene is possibly TRBD2 (6 bases). The CDR3 sequence is 19 residues long. Germline CDR1 is DFQATT and CDR2 is SNEGSKA (reference sequence).

The chain combines TRBV6-2 or TRBV6-3 with TRBJ2-5; D not certain. CDR1 and CDR2 from the germline V gene are MNHEY and SVGEGT. There are 14 residues in the CDR3. Between the trimmed V and J ends, which lost 2 bases and 3 bases, there was a span of 10 bases. The CDR3 here is CASSYARTKETQYF. The CDR3 bases are TGTGCCAGCAGTTACGCCAGGACGAAAGAGACCCAGTACTTC.

CDR3 protein: CASKGRSREQYF. CDR3 sequence (DNA): TGTGCCAGCAAGGGACGGTCCCGCGAGCAGTACTTC. This chain links TRBV28 with TRBJ2-7; possibly TRBD1 or TRBD2 for D (5 bases each). This CDR3 spans 12 amino acids. From germline, CDR1 is MDHEN and CDR2 SYDVKM. The V end lost 7 bases, the J end lost 6 bases, and 13 bases lay between the germline ends. Full variable domain (missing parts from reference TRBV28 and TRBJ2-7): DVKVTQSSRYLVKRTGEKVFLECVQDMDHENMFWYRQDPGLGLRLIYFSYDVKMKEKGDIPEGYSVSREKKERFSLILESASTNQTSMYLCASKGRSREQYFGPGTRLTVT.

The chain has TRBV5-1 and TRBJ2-2; maybe TRBD2 (5 bases). Germline V gene sequence: CDR1 SGHRS, CDR2 YFSETQ. This CDR3 contains 15 residues. The ends were cut back, 6 bases at V and 0 bases at J, with 12 bases in the middle. CDR3 bases: TGCGCCAGCAACTTCATGACTACGAACACCGGGGAGCTGTTTTTT. It translates to CASNFMTTNTGELFF.

About this clonotype: Germline and junction disagree at one end, which may indicate a read error. The rearrangement uses TRBV6-2 or TRBV6-3 and TRBJ2-5; D may match TRBD1 or TRBD2 (5 bases each). The CDR3 loop spans 15 amino acids. Germline CDR1 MNHEY, CDR2 SVGEGT. CDR3 in amino acids: CASSYPPGPPGTLYF. For the CDR3, the DNA is TGTGCCAGCAGTTACCCTCCTGGGCCTCCGGGGACCCTGTACTTC.

This sequence joins TRBV6-6 and TRBJ2-7; 10 bases map to TRBD2. The length of the CDR3 is 16 residues. Germline V gene sequence: CDR1 MNHNY, CDR2 SVGAGI (reference sequence). Here the CDR3 DNA reads TGTGTCATCAGTTACAGCACGCCTAGCGGGAGCAACGAGCAGTACTTC. Translation gives CVISYSTPSGSNEQYF.

The V and J genes are TRBV10-1 and TRBJ1-2; D uncertain. Looked up from germline, CDR1 is WNHNN and CDR2 is SYGVQD (reference sequence). The CDR3 sequence is 14 residues long. V was pared by 3 bases and J by 10 bases, with 18 bases between. DNA for the CDR3: TGCGCCAGCAGTGATAGCTGGAGGAGAACTGACTACACCTTC. The encoded protein is CASSDSWRRTDYTF.

Note on this clonotype: A much larger clonotype is one base distant, so this may be a read error. V and J are TRBV7-9 and TRBJ2-3; 14 nucleotides line up with TRBD2. Germline V gene sequence: CDR1 SEHNR, CDR2 FQNEAQ (reference sequence). CDR3 length: 18 residues. Here the CDR3 reads CTSSSTGTSGSATDTQYF. The CDR3 DNA follows: TGTACCAGCAGCTCTACCGGGACTAGCGGGAGCGCCACAGATACGCAGTATTTT.

This rearrangement joins TRBV4-2 to TRBJ2-1; D might be TRBD2 (6 bases). The length of the CDR3 is 19 residues. Germline V gene lookup returns CDR1 LGHNA and CDR2 YNFKEQ. The CDR3 spells CTGSQSTGREPNSNREQFF. The CDR3 nucleotides read TGTACCGGCAGCCAATCAACGGGGCGGGAACCCAACTCAAATCGTGAGCAGTTCTTC.

There are many counts of this clonotype. CDR3 DNA: TGCGCCAGCAGTGAGGGCAGCAGCGGGAGCCCAGATACGCAGTATTTT. This codes for CASSEGSSGSPDTQYF. J is TRBJ2-3 and V is TRBV10-1; the match to TRBD2 covers 8 bases. V shed 2 bases, J shed 4 bases, and the junction held 8 bases outside the gene matches. The CDR3 has 16 amino acids. Germline lookup yields CDR1 WNHNN and CDR2 SYGVQD (reference sequence).

As to this clonotype: Since no conserved phenylalanine or tryptophan closes the CDR3, a read error is the likely cause. J is TRBJ2-1 and V is TRBV5-1, with TRBD2 matching 12 bases. V shed 4 bases and J 8 bases; nucleotides not matched to a gene: 7. This CDR3 comprises 15 residues. Germline values: CDR1 SGHRS, CDR2 YFSETQ. Here the CDR3 DNA reads TGCGCCAGCAGCGAGACTAGCGGGAGCGTGTATGAGCAGTTCTCC. Protein sequence: CASSETSGSVYEQFS.

Turning to this clonotype: Sequence at one end of the junction differs from germline and may be a read error. The gene calls are TRBV11-2 and TRBJ2-3; a weak D match, TRBD2 (7 bases). Germline V gene sequence: CDR1 SGHAT, CDR2 FQNNGV. The CDR3 contains 16 residues. The CDR3 DNA reads as TGCGCCAGCAGCTTAGAGGCACTAGCGTGGACAGATACGCATTATTTT. This sequence encodes CASSLEALAWTDTHYF.

Turning to this clonotype: This is likely a read error, given that the CDR3 carries no conserved phenylalanine or tryptophan at its end. V gene TRBV4-1 combines with J gene TRBJ2-1, with TRBD2 matching 9 bases. The CDR3 extends over 14 amino acids. CDR1 and CDR2 from the germline V gene are MGHRA and YSYEKL. The CDR3 spells CTSSQAGGHNEQFS. The CDR3 DNA reads TGCACCAGCAGCCAGGCGGGAGGGCACAATGAGCAGTTCTCC.